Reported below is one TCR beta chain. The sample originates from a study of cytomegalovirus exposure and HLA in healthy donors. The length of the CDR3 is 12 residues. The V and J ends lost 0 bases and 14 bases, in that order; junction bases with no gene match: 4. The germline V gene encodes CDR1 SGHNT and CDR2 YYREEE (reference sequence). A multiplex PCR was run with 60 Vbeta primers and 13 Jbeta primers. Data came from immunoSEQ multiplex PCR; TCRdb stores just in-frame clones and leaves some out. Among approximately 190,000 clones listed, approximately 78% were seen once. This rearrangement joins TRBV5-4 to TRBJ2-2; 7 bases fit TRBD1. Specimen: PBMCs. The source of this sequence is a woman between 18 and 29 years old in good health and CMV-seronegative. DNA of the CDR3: TGTGCCAGCAGCTTGGCAGAGGGGGCTCTGTTTTTT. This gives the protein CASSLAEGALFF.